The 30 T cell receptor beta chains presented below share a single source sample, sequenced in a study of shared clonotypes between healthy human individuals. Assay used: immunoSEQ multiplex PCR; TCRdb lists only in-frame clones, some missing. This sample has about 870,000 clones, with approximately 92% found just once. CD45RO negativity and positive selection for CCR7 defined naive CD8 cells, a population that excluded terminally differentiated effector memory CD45RA+ cells. Material for sequencing was naive CD8+ T cells sorted from blood. Every receptor here comes from a man aged 25 to 40 in good health.

The chain uses TRBV29-1 and TRBJ2-5; D perhaps matches TRBD2 (6 bases). V was clipped by 1 base and J by 4 bases, with 13 bases between them. CDR1 SQVTM and CDR2 ANQGSEA come from the germline V gene. The CDR3 covers 14 residues. As DNA, the CDR3 is TGCAGCGTTGAAGTGGGAGGACCACCAGAGACCCAGTACTTC. It translates to CSVEVGGPPETQYF.

This clone was seen just once. The genes are TRBV30 and TRBJ2-1, with 8 bases identical to TRBD2. The CDR3 runs to 14 residues. The V gene end was trimmed by 6 bases and the J gene end by 8 bases; junction bases not matched to a gene: 12. Germline loops: CDR1 GTSNPN, CDR2 SVGIG (reference sequence). CDR3 loop: CACSGASGLHEQFF. The CDR3, as DNA: TGTGCCTGCTCAGGGGCTAGCGGGCTGCATGAGCAGTTCTTC. Drawing the rest from reference TRBV30 and TRBJ2-1, the complete variable domain is SQTIHQWPATLVQPVGSPLSLECTVEGTSNPNLYWYRQAAGRGLQLLFYSVGIGQISSEVPQNLSASRPQDRQFILSSKKLLLSDSGFYLCACSGASGLHEQFFGPGTRLTVL.

The chain uses TRBV5-6 and TRBJ2-1; possible D gene TRBD2, 5 bases. The CDR3 totals 12 residues. The germline V gene has CDR1 SGHDT and CDR2 YYEEEE. The V end was cut by 4 bases, the J end by 9 bases, with 11 bases between. The CDR3 nucleotides read TGTGCCAGCAGCCTACTAGTTTCTGAGCAGTTCTTC. It translates to CASSLLVSEQFF. The full variable domain, with the rest looked up from reference TRBV5-6 and TRBJ2-1, is DAGVTQSPTHLIKTRGQQVTLRCSPKSGHDTVSWYQQALGQGPQFIFQYYEEEERQRGNFPDRFSGHQFPNYSSELNVNALLLGDSALYLCASSLLVSEQFFGPGTRLTVL.

The chain uses TRBV27 and TRBJ2-7; 7 bases agree with TRBD1. The CDR3 contains 15 residues. The V gene end was trimmed by 3 bases and the J gene end by 2 bases; junction bases not matched to a gene: 7. Germline V CDR1 and CDR2: MNHEY, SMNVEV (reference sequence). For the CDR3, the DNA is TGTGCCAGCAGTTTCGTCTCGGGACAGCCCTACGAGCAGTACTTC. Translation: CASSFVSGQPYEQYF.

The chain recombines TRBV14 with TRBJ2-1; the D gene is possibly TRBD1 (6 bases). The CDR3 sequence is 17 residues long. CDR1 and CDR2 from the germline V gene are SGHDN and FVKESK. Trimming pared 5 bases from V and 0 bases from J, leaving 17 bases between. The CDR3 spells CASSTILQGSSYNEQFF. The CDR3 DNA follows: TGTGCCAGCAGCACGATTTTACAGGGTAGCTCCTACAATGAGCAGTTCTTC. Combining the CDR3 with reference TRBV14 and TRBJ2-1 gives the whole variable domain EAGVTQFPSHSVIEKGQTVTLRCDPISGHDNLYWYRRVMGKEIKFLLHFVKESKQDESGMPNNRFLAERTGGTYSTLKVQPAELEDSGVYFCASSTILQGSSYNEQFFGPGTRLTVL.

The chain is built from TRBV7-9 and TRBJ1-1, with a possible D match to TRBD1 (6 bases). Germline values: CDR1 SEHNR, CDR2 FQNEAQ (reference sequence). Between the trimmed V and J ends, which lost 5 bases and 1 base, there was a span of 17 bases. This CDR3 is built from 16 residues. CDR3 in DNA: TGTGCCAGCAGCCCAAAGGACAGCGAGGCGAACACTGAAGCTTTCTTT. Its protein is CASSPKDSEANTEAFF. Complete variable domain (other parts from reference TRBV7-9 and TRBJ1-1): DTGVSQNPRHKITKRGQNVTFRCDPISEHNRLYWYRQTLGQGPEFLTYFQNEAQLEKSRLLSDRFSAERPKGSFSTLEIQRTEQGDSAMYLCASSPKDSEANTEAFFGQGTRLTVV.

The V call is TRBV2, the J call TRBJ2-1; D is uncertain. The CDR3 runs to 10 residues. V lost 6 bases, J lost 11 bases, and 8 bases lay in between. In germline, CDR1 is SNHLY, CDR2 FYNNEI. CDR3 region: CASRGRKQFF. The CDR3 coding sequence is TGTGCCAGCAGGGGTCGAAAGCAGTTCTTC.

CDR3 amino acids: CASSSTGRTDTQYF. In nucleotides, the CDR3 is TGTGCCAGCAGTTCTACAGGGCGCACAGATACGCAGTATTTT. This sequence joins TRBV27 and TRBJ2-3; a possible D gene is TRBD1 (6 bases). The V end lost 4 bases, the J end lost 1 base, and 9 bases lay between the germline ends. This CDR3 is built from 14 residues. From germline, CDR1 is MNHEY and CDR2 SMNVEV (reference sequence).

The chain couples TRBV7-8 to TRBJ1-5; 8 bases match TRBD1. The junction had 3 bases not matched to a gene; V was cut back by 4 bases and J by 1 base. The CDR3 sequence is 15 residues long. From germline, CDR1 is SGHVS and CDR2 FQNEAQ. The CDR3 DNA reads TGTGCCAGCAGCTCCCGGACAGGGAGCAATCAGCCCCAGCATTTT. Translated: CASSSRTGSNQPQHF.

J is TRBJ2-7 and V is TRBV6-6, with D possibly being TRBD2 (6 bases). Trimming stripped 0 bases from V and 5 bases from J, with 14 bases between. The CDR3 extends over 15 amino acids. Germline lookup yields CDR1 MNHNY and CDR2 SVGAGI (reference sequence). DNA for the CDR3: TGTGCCAGCAGTTACTCTACCGGGGGAGGAAACGAGCAGTACTTC. Its protein is CASSYSTGGGNEQYF.

V and J are TRBV27 and TRBJ2-1; maybe TRBD2 (6 bases). V lost 7 bases, J lost 0 bases, and 16 bases lay in between. Germline V lookup: CDR1 MNHEY, CDR2 SMNVEV (reference sequence). The length of the CDR3 is 16 residues. CDR3 region: CASIALGGASYNEQFF. The CDR3 nucleotides read TGTGCCAGCATTGCCCTGGGGGGAGCCTCCTACAATGAGCAGTTCTTC.

This chain uses TRBV27 with TRBJ2-2, with a weak D call TRBD1 (5 bases). Germline V CDR1 and CDR2: MNHEY, SMNVEV (reference sequence). This CDR3 contains 16 residues. Trimming took 1 base from V and 3 from J, leaving 12 bases between them. CDR3 loop: CASSLFVGRDTGELFF. The CDR3 DNA reads TGTGCCAGCAGTTTATTTGTGGGGCGAGACACCGGGGAGCTGTTTTTT.

This chain joins TRBV2 and TRBJ1-5, with a weak D call TRBD1 (5 bases). Germline assignment: CDR1 SNHLY and CDR2 FYNNEI. Trimming removed 7 bases at V and 11 bases at J, with 21 bases between. The CDR3 sequence is 14 residues long. CDR3 in amino acids: CASTPTQGRPSQHF. The CDR3 DNA is TGTGCCAGCACCCCTACCCAGGGCCGGCCCTCCCAGCATTTT. The variable domain in full, with the rest retrieved from reference TRBV2 and TRBJ1-5, is EPEVTQTPSHQVTQMGQEVILRCVPISNHLYFYWYRQILGQKVEFLVSFYNNEISEKSEIFDDQFSVERPDGSNFTLKIRSTKLEDSAMYFCASTPTQGRPSQHFGDGTRLSIL.

Concerning this clone itself: This could be a read error, since a much larger clone is one nucleotide away. This chain uses TRBV7-2 with TRBJ2-7; 10 bases line up with TRBD1. The trim removed 5 bases at V and 2 bases at J, leaving 3 bases unmatched. In germline, CDR1 is SGHTA, CDR2 FQGNSA. The CDR3 spans 14 residues. The CDR3 protein is CASSPGTGAYEQYF. The CDR3 DNA sequence: TGTGCCAGCAGCCCCGGGACAGGGGCCTACGAGCAGTACTTC.

This clone was counted between two and nine times. Other DNA sequences from this sample encode an identical CDR3 as well. This chain connects TRBV27 to TRBJ2-7, with TRBD2 matching 9 bases. This CDR3 has 13 residues. In germline, CDR1 is MNHEY, CDR2 SMNVEV (reference sequence). Trimming took 5 bases from V and 4 from J; bases not matched to a gene: 3. This chain's CDR3 is CASSLGLAYEQYF. The DNA of the CDR3 is TGTGCCAGCAGTCTGGGACTAGCATACGAGCAGTACTTC.

For the CDR3, the DNA is TGTGCCAGCCAGGGTAGCAATCAGCCCCAGCATTTT. Protein: CASQGSNQPQHF. The chain has TRBV6-1 and TRBJ1-5; possibly TRBD1 for D (5 bases). Deletions cut 8 bases from V and 0 bases from J, with 5 bases between. Germline CDR1 and CDR2: MNHNS and SASEGT. This CDR3 spans 12 amino acids.

The rearrangement joins TRBV6-6 to TRBJ1-2, with D unresolved. Germline CDR1 reads MNHNY; CDR2 reads SVGAGI (reference sequence). The ends were cut back, 4 bases at V and 5 bases at J, with 14 bases in the middle. This CDR3 contains 14 residues. In nucleotides, the CDR3 is TGTGCCAGCAGTTCTCCTCTGCTGGGGTATGGCTACACCTTC. It encodes CASSSPLLGYGYTF.

This clone turned up a few times. A single base separates this from a much larger clone, so it may be a read error. The same CDR3 can be traced to other DNA sequences in this sample. The chain employs TRBV28 and TRBJ2-7, with D uncertain. V was cut by 4 bases and J by 4 bases, with 5 bases left in between. The germline V gene has CDR1 MDHEN and CDR2 SYDVKM. This CDR3 comprises 11 residues. This CDR3 is CASSSLYEQYF. Written as DNA, the CDR3 is TGTGCCAGCAGTTCCTTATACGAGCAGTACTTC.

To note about this clone: Other nucleotide sequences in the sample specify the same CDR3. V usage is TRBV7-9 and J usage is TRBJ2-7; D is ambiguous. The CDR3 totals 14 residues. The germline gives CDR1 SEHNR, CDR2 FQNEAQ (reference sequence). V lost 5 bases and J 0 bases, leaving 11 bases between the germline ends. In DNA form, the CDR3 reads TGTGCCAGCAGCCCCCCCGGGCGCTCCTACGAGCAGTACTTC. Translated, it gives CASSPPGRSYEQYF.

As regards this clone: A read error may produce the germline difference seen at one junction end. The chain combines TRBV7-7 with TRBJ2-2; TRBD2 matches at 7 bases. The CDR3 spans 14 residues. Germline V gives CDR1 SSHAT, CDR2 FNYEAQ (reference sequence). This chain's CDR3 is CASSLEAGAGELFF. CDR3 nucleotide sequence: TGTGCTAGCAGCCTCGAGGCGGGGGCCGGGGAGCTGTTTTTT.

With regard to this clone: Other DNA sequences within the sample encode an identical CDR3. The V and J genes are TRBV9 and TRBJ1-1; TRBD1 matches at 8 bases. This CDR3 spans 13 amino acids. V gave up 4 bases and J gave up 4 bases; unmatched junction bases: 3. Germline V gene data show CDR1 as SGDLS and CDR2 as YYNGEE. Here the CDR3 DNA reads TGTGCCAGCAGCACAGGGGGGGGCACTGAAGCTTTCTTT. Translating gives CASSTGGGTEAFF.

The V call is TRBV7-2, the J call TRBJ1-2, with TRBD1 matching 8 bases. After removal of 3 bases from V and 3 bases from J, the junction contained 3 bases not matched to a gene. Germline V gives CDR1 SGHTA, CDR2 FQGNSA. The CDR3 runs to 14 residues. The DNA for the CDR3 is TGTGCCAGCAGCTTGCAGGGGGCTCACTATGGCTACACCTTC. Its protein product is CASSLQGAHYGYTF.

This chain connects TRBV9 to TRBJ2-3; D is ambiguous. CDR1 is SGDLS, CDR2 YYNGEE, per germline. CDR3 length: 19 amino acids. V shed 0 bases and J shed 2 bases, with 22 bases lying between them. In DNA form, the CDR3 reads TGTGCCAGCAGCGTAGAGCCCCAAACCCCTCTACTACTCACAGATACGCAGTATTTT. The encoded protein is CASSVEPQTPLLLTDTQYF.

This chain links TRBV5-5 with TRBJ1-2, with a tentative D call TRBD1 (5 bases). The CDR3 totals 16 residues. Germline CDR1 and CDR2: SGHKS and YYEKEE (reference sequence). The V end was cut by 1 base, the J end by 6 bases, with 19 bases between. This CDR3 is CASSLIRDGSSNGYTF. DNA for the CDR3: TGTGCCAGCAGCTTGATTCGGGACGGTTCTTCAAATGGCTACACCTTC.

This chain links TRBV7-9 with TRBJ1-1; unclear D gene. V was cut by 5 bases and J by 2 bases, with 6 bases left in between. The CDR3 covers 12 residues. Germline assignment: CDR1 SEHNR and CDR2 FQNEAQ (reference sequence). The CDR3 region is CASSSRNTEAFF. CDR3 bases: TGTGCCAGCAGCAGCCGTAACACTGAAGCTTTCTTT.

The rearrangement uses TRBV27 and TRBJ2-7; D may match TRBD1 or TRBD2 (6 bases each). V lost 0 bases to trimming and J lost 3 bases, with 15 bases between them. The CDR3 covers 16 residues. Germline V gene data show CDR1 as MNHEY and CDR2 as SMNVEV (reference sequence). The CDR3 coding sequence is TGTGCCAGCAGTTTATCTTCCGGGGGCGGATTCTACGAGCAGTACTTC. This encodes CASSLSSGGGFYEQYF.

The chain couples TRBV13 to TRBJ2-7; a weak D match, TRBD2 (6 bases). Germline CDR1 PRHDT, CDR2 FYEKMQ (reference sequence). V dropped 4 bases and J dropped 4 bases, with 8 bases sitting between them. The CDR3 is 12 residues long. CDR3 sequence reads: CASSSRGYEQYF. Written as DNA, the CDR3 is TGTGCCAGCAGCTCGCGGGGTTACGAGCAGTACTTC.

The chain carries TRBV4-2 and TRBJ2-1; D unresolved. Germline V gives CDR1 LGHNA, CDR2 YNFKEQ. V was pared by 0 bases and J by 6 bases, with 9 bases between. The CDR3 is 14 amino acids. CDR3 sequence reads: CASSQDPSSNEQFF. In DNA form, the CDR3 reads TGTGCCAGCAGCCAAGATCCCAGCAGCAATGAGCAGTTCTTC.

The CDR3 DNA reads TGTGCCAGCAGCGTAGCTACGGTCACCACAGATACGCAGTATTTT. Translated, it gives CASSVATVTTDTQYF. J is TRBJ2-3 and V is TRBV9; no definite D call. The CDR3 sequence is 15 residues long. V was cut by 0 bases and J by 2 bases, with 10 bases left in between. Per the germline V gene, CDR1 is SGDLS and CDR2 is YYNGEE.

This CDR3 is CASSAGQGPYEQYF. In DNA, the CDR3 is TGCGCCAGCAGCGCCGGACAGGGGCCCTACGAGCAGTACTTC. The chain couples TRBV5-1 to TRBJ2-7; TRBD1 aligns across 9 bases. Germline V gives CDR1 SGHRS, CDR2 YFSETQ. The CDR3 is 14 amino acids. The V and J ends lost 4 bases and 2 bases, in that order; junction bases with no gene match: 4.